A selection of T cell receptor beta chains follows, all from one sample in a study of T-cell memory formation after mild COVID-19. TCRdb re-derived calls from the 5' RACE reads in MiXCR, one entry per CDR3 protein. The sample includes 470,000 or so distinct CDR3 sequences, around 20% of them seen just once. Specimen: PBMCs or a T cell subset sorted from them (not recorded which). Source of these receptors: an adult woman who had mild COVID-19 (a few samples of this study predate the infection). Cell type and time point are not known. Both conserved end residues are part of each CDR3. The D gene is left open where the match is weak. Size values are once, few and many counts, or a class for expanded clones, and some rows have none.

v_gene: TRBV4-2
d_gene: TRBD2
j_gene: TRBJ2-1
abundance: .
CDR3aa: CASSRRLAGEVEQFF
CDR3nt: TGTGCCAGCAGCCGAAGACTAGCGGGAGAGGTTGAGCAGTTCTTC

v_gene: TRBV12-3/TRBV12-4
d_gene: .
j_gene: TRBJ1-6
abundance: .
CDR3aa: CASRKQDRHNSPLHF
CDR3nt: TGTGCCAGCAGGAAACAGGACAGACATAATTCACCCCTCCACTTT

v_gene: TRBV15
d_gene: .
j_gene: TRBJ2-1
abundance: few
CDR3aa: CATSRHTTPYNEQFF
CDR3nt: TGTGCCACCAGCAGACACACAACTCCCTACAATGAGCAGTTCTTC

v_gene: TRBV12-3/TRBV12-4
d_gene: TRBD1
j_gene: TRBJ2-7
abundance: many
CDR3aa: CASSLGMTGTGSYEQYF
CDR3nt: TGTGCCAGCAGTTTGGGGATGACGGGGACAGGGTCCTACGAGCAGTACTTC

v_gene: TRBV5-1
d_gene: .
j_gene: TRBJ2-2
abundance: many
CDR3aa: CASTDRPNTGELFF
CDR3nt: TGCGCCAGCACGGACAGACCGAACACCGGGGAGCTGTTTTTT

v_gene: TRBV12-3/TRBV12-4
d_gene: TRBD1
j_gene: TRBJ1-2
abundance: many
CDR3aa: CASSLLLGTGGYTF
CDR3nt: TGTGCCAGCAGCTTGCTTCTAGGGACAGGAGGCTACACCTTC

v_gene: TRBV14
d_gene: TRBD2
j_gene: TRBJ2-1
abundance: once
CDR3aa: CASSQPGTSGGKYEQFF
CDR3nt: TGTGCCAGCAGCCAACCCGGGACTAGCGGGGGGAAGTACGAGCAGTTCTTC

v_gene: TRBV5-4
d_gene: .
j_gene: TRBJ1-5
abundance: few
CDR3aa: CASSDGRQPQHF
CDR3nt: TGTGCCAGCAGCGATGGGAGGCAGCCCCAGCATTTT

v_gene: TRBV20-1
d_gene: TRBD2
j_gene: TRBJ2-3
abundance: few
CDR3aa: CSASRTSGDHTDTQYF
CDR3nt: TGCAGTGCTAGTCGTACTAGCGGGGACCATACAGATACGCAGTATTTT

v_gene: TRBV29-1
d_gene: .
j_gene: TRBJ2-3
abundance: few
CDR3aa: CSVAGARVMTDTQYF
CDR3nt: TGCAGCGTTGCAGGGGCCCGGGTGATGACAGATACGCAGTATTTT

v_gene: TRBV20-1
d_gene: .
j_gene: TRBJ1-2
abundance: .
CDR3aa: CSASDIPPYGYTF
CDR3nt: TGCAGTGCAAGCGACATCCCCCCTTATGGCTACACCTTC

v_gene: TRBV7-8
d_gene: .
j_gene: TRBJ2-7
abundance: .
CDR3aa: CASSKTQKTYEQYF
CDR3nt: TGTGCCAGCTCCAAAACCCAGAAGACCTACGAGCAGTACTTC

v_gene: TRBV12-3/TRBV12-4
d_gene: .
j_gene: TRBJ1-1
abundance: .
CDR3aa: CASSFRPPVNTEAFF
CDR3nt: TGTGCCAGCAGTTTCCGCCCCCCGGTGAACACTGAAGCTTTCTTT

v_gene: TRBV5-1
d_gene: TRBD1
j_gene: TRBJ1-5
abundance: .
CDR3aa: CARSLGTGVQPQHF
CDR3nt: TGCGCCAGAAGCTTGGGGACAGGGGTTCAGCCCCAGCATTTT

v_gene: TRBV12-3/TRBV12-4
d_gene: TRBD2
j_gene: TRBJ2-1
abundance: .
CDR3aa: CASTWGLALVEQFF
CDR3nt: TGTGCCAGCACTTGGGGACTAGCGCTAGTTGAGCAGTTCTTC

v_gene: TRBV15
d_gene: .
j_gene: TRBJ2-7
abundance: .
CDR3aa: CATSRDLVAQGYEQYF
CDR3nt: TGTGCCACCAGCAGAGATCTCGTGGCGCAGGGCTACGAGCAGTACTTC

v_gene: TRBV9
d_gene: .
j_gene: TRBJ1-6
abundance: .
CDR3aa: CASSVADTNSPLHF
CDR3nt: TGTGCCAGCAGCGTAGCTGACACAAATTCACCCCTCCACTTT

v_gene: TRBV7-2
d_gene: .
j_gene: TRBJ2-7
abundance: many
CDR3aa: CASSLPSSSYEQYF
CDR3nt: TGTGCCAGCAGCTTACCTAGCAGTTCCTACGAGCAGTACTTC

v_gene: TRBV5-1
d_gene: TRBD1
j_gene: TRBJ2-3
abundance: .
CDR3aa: CASSSEGQGPLDTQYF
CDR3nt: TGCGCCAGCAGCTCTGAGGGACAGGGGCCGCTGGATACGCAGTATTTT

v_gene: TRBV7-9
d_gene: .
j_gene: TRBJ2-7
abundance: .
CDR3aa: CASILTPSYEQYF
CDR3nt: TGTGCCAGCATCCTAACACCGTCCTACGAGCAGTACTTC

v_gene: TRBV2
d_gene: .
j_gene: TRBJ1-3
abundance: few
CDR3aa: CASSEALRGNTIYF
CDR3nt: TGTGCCAGCAGTGAAGCGCTTCGAGGAAACACCATATATTTT

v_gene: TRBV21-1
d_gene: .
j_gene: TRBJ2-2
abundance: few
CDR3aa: CASSKNIQGAKEGELFF
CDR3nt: TGTGCCAGCAGCAAAAATATCCAGGGCGCTAAGGAGGGGGAGCTGTTTTTT

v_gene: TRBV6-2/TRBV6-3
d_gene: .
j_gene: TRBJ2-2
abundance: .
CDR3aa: CASSHLLTGELFF
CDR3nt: TGTGCCAGCAGCCACCTTCTCACCGGGGAGCTGTTTTTT

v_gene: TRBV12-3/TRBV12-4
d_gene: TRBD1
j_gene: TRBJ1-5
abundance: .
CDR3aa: CASSFGTGYSNQPQHF
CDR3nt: TGTGCCAGCAGTTTCGGGACAGGCTATAGCAATCAGCCCCAGCATTTT

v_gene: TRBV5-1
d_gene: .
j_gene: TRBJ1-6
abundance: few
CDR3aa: CASSFTGSNSPLHF
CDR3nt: TGCGCCAGCAGCTTTACCGGGAGTAATTCACCCCTCCACTTT

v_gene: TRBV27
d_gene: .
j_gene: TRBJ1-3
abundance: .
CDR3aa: CASSSDRHSGNTIYF
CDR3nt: TGTGCCAGCAGTTCCGATCGTCACTCTGGAAACACCATATATTTT

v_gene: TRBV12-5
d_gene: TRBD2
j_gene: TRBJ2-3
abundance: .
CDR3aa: CASANLGLATDTQYF
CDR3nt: TGTGCTAGTGCCAATCTGGGACTAGCGACAGATACGCAGTATTTT

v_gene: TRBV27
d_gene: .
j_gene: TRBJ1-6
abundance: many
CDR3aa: CASSSARTGANSPLHF
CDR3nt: TGTGCCAGCAGTTCCGCCAGAACCGGGGCCAATTCACCCCTCCACTTT

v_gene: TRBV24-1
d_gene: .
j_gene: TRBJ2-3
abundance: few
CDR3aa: CATSGDGTDTQYF
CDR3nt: TGTGCCACCAGTGGGGATGGCACAGATACGCAGTATTTT

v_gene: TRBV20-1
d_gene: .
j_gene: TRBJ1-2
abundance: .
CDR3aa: CSGHRDPNYGYTF
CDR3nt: TGCAGTGGACACAGGGACCCTAACTATGGCTACACCTTC

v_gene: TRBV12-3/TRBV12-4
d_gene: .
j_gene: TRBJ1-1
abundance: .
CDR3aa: CASIYLTEAFF
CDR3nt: TGTGCCAGCATTTACCTCACTGAAGCTTTCTTT

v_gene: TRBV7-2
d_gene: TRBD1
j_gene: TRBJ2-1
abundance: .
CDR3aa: CASSNRQGYNEQFF
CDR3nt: TGTGCCAGCAGCAACCGACAGGGTTACAATGAGCAGTTCTTC

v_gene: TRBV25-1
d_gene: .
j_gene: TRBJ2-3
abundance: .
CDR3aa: CASSDWQNTDTQYF
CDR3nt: TGTGCCAGCAGTGATTGGCAGAACACAGATACGCAGTATTTT